In its sample, the clone carrying this TCR beta chain was seen a few times. TCRdb processed the 5' RACE reads anew with MiXCR; each CDR3 protein has one entry. Here the sample spans a few hundred thousand distinct CDR3 sequences, under 20% being singletons. Germline CDR1 is SEHNR and CDR2 is FQNEAQ (reference sequence). The V gene lost 4 bases and the J gene lost 0 bases, with 13 bases spanning the gap. CDR3 size: 17 residues. The sample comes from a study of T-cell memory formation after mild COVID-19. On the study more broadly: The two donors had largely donor-specific TCR clusters.

The source is a man aged 18 to 35 who had mild COVID-19 (a few samples of this study predate the infection). Cell type and time point are not known. The chain employs TRBV7-9 and TRBJ1-6; D is perhaps TRBD1 (6 bases). The sequenced sample consisted of PBMCs or a T cell subset sorted from them (not recorded which). The chain's CDR3 is CASSSDRENSYNSPLHF. DNA for the CDR3: TGTGCCAGCAGCTCGGACAGAGAGAACTCCTATAATTCACCCCTCCACTTT.